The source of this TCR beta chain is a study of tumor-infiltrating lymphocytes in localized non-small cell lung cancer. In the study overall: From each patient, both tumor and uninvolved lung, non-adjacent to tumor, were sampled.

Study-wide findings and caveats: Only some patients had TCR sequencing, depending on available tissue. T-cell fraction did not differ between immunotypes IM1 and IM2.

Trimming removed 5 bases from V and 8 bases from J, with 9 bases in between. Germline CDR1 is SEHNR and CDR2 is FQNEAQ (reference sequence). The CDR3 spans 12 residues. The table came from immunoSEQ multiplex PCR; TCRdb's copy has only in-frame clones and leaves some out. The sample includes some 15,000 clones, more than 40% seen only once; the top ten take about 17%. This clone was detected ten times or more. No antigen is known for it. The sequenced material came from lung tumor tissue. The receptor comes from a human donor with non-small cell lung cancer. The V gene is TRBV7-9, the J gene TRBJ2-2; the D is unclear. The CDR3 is CASSAKPGELFF. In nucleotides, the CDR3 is TGTGCCAGCAGCGCCAAGCCAGGGGAGCTGTTTTTT.